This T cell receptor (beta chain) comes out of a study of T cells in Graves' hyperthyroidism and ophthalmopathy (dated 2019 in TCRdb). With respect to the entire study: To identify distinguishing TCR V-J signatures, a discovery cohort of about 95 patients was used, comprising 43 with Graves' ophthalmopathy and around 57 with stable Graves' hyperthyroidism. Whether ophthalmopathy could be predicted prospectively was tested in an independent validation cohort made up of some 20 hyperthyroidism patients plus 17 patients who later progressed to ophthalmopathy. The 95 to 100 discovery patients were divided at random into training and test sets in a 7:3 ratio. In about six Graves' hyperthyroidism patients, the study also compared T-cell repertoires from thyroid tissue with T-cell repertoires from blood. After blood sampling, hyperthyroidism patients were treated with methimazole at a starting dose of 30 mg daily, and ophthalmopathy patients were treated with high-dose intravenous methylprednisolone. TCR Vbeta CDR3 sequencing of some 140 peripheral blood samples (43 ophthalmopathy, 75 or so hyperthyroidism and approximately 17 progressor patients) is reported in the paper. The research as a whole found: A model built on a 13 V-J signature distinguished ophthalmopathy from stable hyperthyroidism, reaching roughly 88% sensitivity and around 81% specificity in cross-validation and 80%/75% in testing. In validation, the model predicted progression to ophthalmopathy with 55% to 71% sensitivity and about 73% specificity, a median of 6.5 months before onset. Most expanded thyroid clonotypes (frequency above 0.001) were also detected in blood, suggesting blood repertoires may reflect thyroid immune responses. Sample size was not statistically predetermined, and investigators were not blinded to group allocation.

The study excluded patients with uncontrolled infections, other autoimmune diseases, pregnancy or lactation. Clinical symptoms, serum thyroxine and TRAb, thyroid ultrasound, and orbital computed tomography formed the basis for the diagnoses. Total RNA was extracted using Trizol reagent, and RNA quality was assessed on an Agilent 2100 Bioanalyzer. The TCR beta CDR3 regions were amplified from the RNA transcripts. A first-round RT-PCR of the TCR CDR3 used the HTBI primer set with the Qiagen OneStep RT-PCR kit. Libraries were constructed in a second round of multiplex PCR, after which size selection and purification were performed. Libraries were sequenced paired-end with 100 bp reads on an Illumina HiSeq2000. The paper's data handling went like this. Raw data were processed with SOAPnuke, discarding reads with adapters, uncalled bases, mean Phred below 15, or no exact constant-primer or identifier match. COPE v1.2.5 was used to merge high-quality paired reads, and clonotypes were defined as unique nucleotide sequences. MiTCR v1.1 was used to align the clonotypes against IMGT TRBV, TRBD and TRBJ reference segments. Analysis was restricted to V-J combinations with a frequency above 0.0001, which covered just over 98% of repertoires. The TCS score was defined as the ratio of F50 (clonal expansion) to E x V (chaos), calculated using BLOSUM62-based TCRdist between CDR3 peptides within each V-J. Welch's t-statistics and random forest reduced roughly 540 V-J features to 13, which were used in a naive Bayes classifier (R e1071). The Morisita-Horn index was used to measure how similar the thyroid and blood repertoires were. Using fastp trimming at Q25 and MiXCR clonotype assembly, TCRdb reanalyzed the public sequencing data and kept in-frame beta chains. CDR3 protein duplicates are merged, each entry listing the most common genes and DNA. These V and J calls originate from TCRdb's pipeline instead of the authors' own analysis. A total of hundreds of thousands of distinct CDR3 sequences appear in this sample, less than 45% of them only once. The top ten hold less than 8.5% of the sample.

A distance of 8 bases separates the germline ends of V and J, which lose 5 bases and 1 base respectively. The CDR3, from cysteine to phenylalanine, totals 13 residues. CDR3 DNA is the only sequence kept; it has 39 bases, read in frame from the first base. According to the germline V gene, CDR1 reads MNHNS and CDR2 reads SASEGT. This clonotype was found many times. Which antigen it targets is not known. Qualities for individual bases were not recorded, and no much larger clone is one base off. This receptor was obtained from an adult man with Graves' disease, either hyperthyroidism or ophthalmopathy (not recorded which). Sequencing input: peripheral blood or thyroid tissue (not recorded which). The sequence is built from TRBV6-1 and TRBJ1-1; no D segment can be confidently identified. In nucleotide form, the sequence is TGTGCCAGCAGTCTGAACAAGAACACTGAAGCTTTCTTT. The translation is CASSLNKNTEAFF.